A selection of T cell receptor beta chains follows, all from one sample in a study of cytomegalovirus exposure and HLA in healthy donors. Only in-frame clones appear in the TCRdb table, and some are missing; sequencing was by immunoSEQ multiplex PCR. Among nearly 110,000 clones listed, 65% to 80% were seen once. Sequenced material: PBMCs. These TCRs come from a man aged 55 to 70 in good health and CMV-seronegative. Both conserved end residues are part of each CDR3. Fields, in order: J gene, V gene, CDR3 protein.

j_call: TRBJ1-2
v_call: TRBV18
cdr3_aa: CASSPVLSLSTAYGYTF

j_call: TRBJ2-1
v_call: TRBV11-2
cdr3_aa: CASSSDRGPNEQFF

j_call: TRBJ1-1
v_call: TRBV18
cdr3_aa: CASSPVAGGRDTEAFF

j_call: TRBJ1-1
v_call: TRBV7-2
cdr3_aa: CASSSPGEGGKNTEAFF

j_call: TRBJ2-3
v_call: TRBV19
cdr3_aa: CASSIPKDTQYF

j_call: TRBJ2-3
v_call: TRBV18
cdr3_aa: CASSRDWSTDTQYF

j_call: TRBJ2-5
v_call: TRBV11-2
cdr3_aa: CASSLVSLDETQYF

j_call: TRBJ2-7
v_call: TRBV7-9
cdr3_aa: CASRQGSYEQYF

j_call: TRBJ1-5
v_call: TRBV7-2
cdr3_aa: CASSQTGFFQPQHF

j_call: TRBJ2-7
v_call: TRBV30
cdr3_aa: CAWSKGLAGLSSYEQYF

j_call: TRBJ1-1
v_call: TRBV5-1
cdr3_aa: CASSHLGPRENTEAFF

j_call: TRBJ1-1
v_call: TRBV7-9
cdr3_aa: CASSLRDRVTEAFF

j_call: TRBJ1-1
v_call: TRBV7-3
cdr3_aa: CASSFGGITEAFF

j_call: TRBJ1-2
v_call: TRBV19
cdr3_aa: CASSIRGGENGYTF

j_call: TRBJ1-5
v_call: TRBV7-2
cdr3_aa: CASSLGQGQPQHF

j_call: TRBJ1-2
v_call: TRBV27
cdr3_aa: CASRRGQGLYYGYTF

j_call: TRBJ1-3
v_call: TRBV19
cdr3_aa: CASSKAGSSGNTIYF

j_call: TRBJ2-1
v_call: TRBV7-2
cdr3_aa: CASSRTGQGEWRQFF

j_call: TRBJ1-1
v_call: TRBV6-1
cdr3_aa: CASSETGMNTEAFF

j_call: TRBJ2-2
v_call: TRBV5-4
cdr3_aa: CASSLPLAQGPGELFF

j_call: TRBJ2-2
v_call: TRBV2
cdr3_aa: CASGGTGLSGELFF

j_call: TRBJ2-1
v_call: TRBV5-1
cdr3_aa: CASSQKFLGQGVDNEQFF

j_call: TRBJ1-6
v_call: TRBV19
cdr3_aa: CASSIGGSNSPLHF

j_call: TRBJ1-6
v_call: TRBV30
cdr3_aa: CAWSVFGQDSPLHF

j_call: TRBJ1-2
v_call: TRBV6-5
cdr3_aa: CASSYVRTGGGYGYTF

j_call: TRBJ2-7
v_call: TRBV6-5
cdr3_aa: CASSYGGVSYEQYF

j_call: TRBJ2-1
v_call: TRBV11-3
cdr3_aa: CASSQNPGHYNEQFF

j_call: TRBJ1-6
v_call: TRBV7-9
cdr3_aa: CASSLFRGVYNSPLHF

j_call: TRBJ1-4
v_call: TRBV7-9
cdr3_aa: CASSLGAGDEKLFF

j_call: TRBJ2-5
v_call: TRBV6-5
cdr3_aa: CASTHPTGSQETQHF

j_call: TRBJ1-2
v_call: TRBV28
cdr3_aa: CAILTRDRAPGYTF

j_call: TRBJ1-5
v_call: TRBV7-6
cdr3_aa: CASSAQAYSNQPQHF

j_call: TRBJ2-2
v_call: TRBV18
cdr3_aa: CASSRTGGSTGELFF

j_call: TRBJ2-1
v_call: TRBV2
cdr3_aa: CASSEEGGVLRDEQFF

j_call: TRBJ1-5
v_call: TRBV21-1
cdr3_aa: CASSNQVGNQPQHF

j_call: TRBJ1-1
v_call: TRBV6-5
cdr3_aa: CASRRTGGRTEAFF

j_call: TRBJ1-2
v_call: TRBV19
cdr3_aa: CASISTGGTTNGYTF

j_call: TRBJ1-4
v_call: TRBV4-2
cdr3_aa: CASSQEGQPNEKLFF

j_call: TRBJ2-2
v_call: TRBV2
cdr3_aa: CASSVSGMGTGELFF

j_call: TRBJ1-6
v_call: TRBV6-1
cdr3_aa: CASRSLGAPLHF

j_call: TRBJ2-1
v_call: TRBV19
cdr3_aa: CASKQLAGGPGEQFF

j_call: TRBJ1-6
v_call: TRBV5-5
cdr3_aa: CASSLSGTYNSPLHF

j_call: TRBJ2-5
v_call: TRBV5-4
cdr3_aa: CASSSLAGGTQETQYF

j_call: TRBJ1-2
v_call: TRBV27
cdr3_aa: CASSAPRGAGHGYTF

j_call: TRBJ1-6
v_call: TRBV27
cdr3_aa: CASSLRPQGVGSYNSPLHF